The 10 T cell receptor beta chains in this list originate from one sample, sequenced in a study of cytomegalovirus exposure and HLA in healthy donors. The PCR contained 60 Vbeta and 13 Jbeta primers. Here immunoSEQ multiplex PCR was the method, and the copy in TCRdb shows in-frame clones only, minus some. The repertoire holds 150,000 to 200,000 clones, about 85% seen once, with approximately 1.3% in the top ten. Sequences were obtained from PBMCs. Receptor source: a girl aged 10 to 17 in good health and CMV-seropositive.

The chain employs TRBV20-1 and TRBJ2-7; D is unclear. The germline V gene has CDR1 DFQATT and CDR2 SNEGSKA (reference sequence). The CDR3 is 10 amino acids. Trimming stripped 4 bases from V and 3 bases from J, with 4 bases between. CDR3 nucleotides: TGCAGTGCTACCGTCTACGAGCAGTACTTC. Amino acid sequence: CSATVYEQYF.

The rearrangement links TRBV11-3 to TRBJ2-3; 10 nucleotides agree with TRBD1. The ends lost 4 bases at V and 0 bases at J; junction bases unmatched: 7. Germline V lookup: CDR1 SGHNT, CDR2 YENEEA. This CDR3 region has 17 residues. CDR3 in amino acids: CASSSGDRGSSTDTQYF. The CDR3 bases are TGTGCCAGCAGCTCGGGGGACAGGGGCTCTAGCACAGATACGCAGTATTTT.

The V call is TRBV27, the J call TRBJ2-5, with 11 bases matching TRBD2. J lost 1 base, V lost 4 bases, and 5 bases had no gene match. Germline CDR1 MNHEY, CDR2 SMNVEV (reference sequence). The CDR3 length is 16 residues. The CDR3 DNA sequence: TGTGCCAGCAGTTCCTTAGGGACTAGCGGCCAAGAGACCCAGTACTTC. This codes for CASSSLGTSGQETQYF.

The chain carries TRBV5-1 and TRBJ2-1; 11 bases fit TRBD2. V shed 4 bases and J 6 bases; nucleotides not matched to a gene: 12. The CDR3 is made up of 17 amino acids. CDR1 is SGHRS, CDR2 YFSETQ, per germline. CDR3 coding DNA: TGCGCCAGCAGCCCGGGACTAGCGGACCCCAGTAGCAATGAGCAGTTCTTC. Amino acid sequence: CASSPGLADPSSNEQFF.

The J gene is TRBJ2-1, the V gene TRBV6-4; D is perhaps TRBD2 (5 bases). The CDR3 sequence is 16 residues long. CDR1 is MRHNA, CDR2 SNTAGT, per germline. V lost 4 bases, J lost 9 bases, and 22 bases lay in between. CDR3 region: CASSGPGKGPVGEQFF. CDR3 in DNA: TGTGCCAGCAGTGGACCCGGGAAAGGGCCTGTGGGTGAGCAGTTCTTC.

The CDR3 coding sequence is TGTGCCAGCAGTTGGCGGGGTTCGGCGAACACTGAAGCTTTCTTT. The encoded protein is CASSWRGSANTEAFF. The chain has TRBV6-6 and TRBJ1-1; D remains ambiguous. Germline-derived CDR1 and CDR2 are MNHNY and SVGAGI (reference sequence). V gave up 4 bases and J gave up 1 base, with 13 bases separating them. The CDR3 has 15 residues.

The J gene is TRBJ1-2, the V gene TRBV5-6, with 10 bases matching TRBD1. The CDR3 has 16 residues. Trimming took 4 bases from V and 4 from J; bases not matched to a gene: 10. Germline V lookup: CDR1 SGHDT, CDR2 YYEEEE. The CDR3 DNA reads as TGTGCCAGCAGCCAGGCGGGACAGGGGATTATCTATGGCTACACCTTC. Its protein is CASSQAGQGIIYGYTF.

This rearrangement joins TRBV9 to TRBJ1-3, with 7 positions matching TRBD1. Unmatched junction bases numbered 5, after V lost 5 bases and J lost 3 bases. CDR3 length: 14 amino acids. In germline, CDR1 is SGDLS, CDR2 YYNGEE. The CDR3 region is CASSAGGYGNTIYF. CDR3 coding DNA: TGTGCCAGCAGTGCAGGGGGTTATGGAAACACCATATATTTT.

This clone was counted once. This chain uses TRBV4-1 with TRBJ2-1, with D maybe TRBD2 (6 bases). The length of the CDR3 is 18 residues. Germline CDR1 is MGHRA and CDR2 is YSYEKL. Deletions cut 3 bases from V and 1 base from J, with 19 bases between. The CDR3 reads CASSHLMGTESSYNEQFF. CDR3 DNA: TGCGCCAGCAGCCACCTAATGGGGACTGAATCTTCCTACAATGAGCAGTTCTTC.

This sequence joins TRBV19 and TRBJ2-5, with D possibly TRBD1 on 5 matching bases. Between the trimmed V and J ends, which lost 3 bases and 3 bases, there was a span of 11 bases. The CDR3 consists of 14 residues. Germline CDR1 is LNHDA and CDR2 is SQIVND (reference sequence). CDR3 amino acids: CASSISGREETQYF. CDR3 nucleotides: TGTGCCAGTAGTATTTCAGGCAGGGAAGAGACCCAGTACTTC.